The source of this TCR beta chain is a study of neoadjuvant nivolumab and ipilimumab in lung cancer. General study results and limits: Pretherapy blood TCR richness correlated positively with resected tumor richness.

This table comes from immunoSEQ multiplex PCR, and its TCRdb copy is limited to in-frame clones, with some not included. The data show roughly 19,000 clones, with about 77% seen just once and 7% to 9% held by the top ten. Per the germline V gene, CDR1 is SGHTA and CDR2 is FQGNSA. The CDR3 extends over 16 amino acids. Between the trimmed V and J ends, which lost 2 bases and 4 bases, there was a span of 16 bases. On this clone itself: Its antigen is undetermined.

The clonotype comes from an adult with non-small cell lung cancer. The material sequenced was tumor tissue, taken after neoadjuvant nivolumab, alone or with ipilimumab, at or shortly before surgery. J is TRBJ2-3 and V is TRBV7-2, with D perhaps TRBD1 (5 bases). CDR3 nucleotides: TGTGCCAGCAGCTTAATACCGCTAGTAGGGGCAGATACGCAGTATTTT. This codes for CASSLIPLVGADTQYF.